The text below deals with one T cell receptor beta chain. The repertoire was sequenced with immunoSEQ multiplex PCR; TCRdb's copy has only in-frame clones and lacks some. This sample has 25,000 to 35,000 clones, with 90% found just once. This sample was included in a study of T cell changes during pregnancy in multiple sclerosis. CDR3 length equals 15 residues. Germline V gives CDR1 MDHEN, CDR2 SYDVKM. V shed 3 bases, J shed 6 bases, and the junction held 9 bases outside the gene matches. The chain carries TRBV28 and TRBJ1-1; 8 bases align to TRBD1. The specimen comprised CD8+ T cells from peripheral blood mononuclear cells, sampled in the second trimester of pregnancy. This TCR derives from a female donor with multiple sclerosis, enrolled in a pregnancy study. CDR3 sequence (DNA): TGTGCCAGCAGTTTTATCGACAGGGGCGGCTCTGAAGCTTTCTTT. This codes for CASSFIDRGGSEAFF.